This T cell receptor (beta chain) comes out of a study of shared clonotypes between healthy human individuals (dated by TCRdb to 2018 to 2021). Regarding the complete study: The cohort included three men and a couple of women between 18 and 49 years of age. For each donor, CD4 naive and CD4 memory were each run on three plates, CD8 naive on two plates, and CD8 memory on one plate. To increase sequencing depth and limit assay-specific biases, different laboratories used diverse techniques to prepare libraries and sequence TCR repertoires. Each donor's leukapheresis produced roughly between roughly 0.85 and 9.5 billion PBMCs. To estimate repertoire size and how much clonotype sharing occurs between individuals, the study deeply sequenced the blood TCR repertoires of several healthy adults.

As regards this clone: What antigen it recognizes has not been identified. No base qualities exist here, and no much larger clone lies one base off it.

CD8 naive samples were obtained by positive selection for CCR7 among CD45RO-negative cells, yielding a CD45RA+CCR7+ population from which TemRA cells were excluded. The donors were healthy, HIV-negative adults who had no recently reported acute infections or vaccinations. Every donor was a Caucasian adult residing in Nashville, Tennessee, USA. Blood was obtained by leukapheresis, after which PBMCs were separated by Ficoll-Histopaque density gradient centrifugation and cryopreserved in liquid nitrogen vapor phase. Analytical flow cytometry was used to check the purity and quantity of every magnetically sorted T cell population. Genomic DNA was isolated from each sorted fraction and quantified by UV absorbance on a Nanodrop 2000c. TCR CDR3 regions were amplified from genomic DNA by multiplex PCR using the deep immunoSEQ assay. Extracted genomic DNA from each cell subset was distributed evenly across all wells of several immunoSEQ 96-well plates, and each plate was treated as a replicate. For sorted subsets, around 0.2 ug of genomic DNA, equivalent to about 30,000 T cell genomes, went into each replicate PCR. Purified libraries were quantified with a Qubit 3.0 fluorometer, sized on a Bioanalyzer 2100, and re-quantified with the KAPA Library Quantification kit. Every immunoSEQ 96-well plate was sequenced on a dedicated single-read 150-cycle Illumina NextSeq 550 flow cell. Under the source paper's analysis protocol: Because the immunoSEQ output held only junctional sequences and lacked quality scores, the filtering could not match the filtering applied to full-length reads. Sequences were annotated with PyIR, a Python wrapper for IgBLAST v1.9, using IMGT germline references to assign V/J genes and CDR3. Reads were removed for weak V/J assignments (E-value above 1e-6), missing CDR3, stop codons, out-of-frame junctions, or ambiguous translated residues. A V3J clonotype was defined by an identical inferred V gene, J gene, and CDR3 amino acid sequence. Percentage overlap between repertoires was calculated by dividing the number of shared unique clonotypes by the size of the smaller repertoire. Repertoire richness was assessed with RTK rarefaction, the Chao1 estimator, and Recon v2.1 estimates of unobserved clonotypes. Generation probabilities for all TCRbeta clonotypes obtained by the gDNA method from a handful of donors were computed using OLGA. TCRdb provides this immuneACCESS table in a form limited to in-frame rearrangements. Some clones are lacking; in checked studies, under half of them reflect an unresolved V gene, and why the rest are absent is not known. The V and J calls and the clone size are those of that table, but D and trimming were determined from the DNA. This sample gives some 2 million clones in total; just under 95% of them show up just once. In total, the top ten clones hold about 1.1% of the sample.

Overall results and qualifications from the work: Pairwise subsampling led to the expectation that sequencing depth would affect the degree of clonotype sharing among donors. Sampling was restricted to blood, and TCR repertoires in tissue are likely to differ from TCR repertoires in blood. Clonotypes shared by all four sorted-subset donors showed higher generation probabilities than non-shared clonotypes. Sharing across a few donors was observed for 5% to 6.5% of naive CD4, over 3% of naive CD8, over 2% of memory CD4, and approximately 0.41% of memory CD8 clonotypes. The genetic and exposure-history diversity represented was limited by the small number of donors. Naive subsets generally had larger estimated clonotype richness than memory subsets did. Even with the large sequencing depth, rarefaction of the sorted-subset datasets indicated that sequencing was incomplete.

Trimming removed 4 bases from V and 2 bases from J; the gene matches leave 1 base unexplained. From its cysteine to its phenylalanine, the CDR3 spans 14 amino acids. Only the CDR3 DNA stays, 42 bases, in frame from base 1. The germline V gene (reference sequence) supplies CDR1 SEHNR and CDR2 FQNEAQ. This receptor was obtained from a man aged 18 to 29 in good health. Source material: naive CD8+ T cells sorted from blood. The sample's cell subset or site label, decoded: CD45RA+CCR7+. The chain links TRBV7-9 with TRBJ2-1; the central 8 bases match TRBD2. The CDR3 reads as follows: CASSSSGPYNEQFF. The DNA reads TGTGCCAGCAGCTCTAGCGGGCCCTACAATGAGCAGTTCTTC.